A selection of T cell receptor beta chains follows, all from one sample in a study of blood T cell repertoires in COVID-19. The protocol was immunoSEQ multiplex PCR, while the TCRdb copy is restricted to in-frame clones and leaves out a portion. Among around 120,000 clones listed, around 87% were seen once. The sequencing input was peripheral blood. All receptors derive from a human donor in a cohort sampled during active COVID-19. The CDR3 runs from the conserved cysteine through the conserved F or W. The order of the fields is J gene, V gene, clone size, CDR3 length, D gene, CDR3 protein, CDR3 DNA. D genes are given only for firm matches. The size of a clone is reported for some rows only, either as once, few or many, or as a class for expanded clones.

TRBJ1-1	TRBV15	NA	13	NA	CATSPTRDTEAFF	TGTGCCACCAGCCCAACCCGGGACACTGAAGCTTTCTTT
TRBJ2-6	TRBV11-3	many	18	TRBD2	CASRSSGGFPSGANVLTF	TGTGCCAGCAGGAGTAGCGGGGGGTTCCCCTCTGGGGCCAACGTCCTGACTTTC
TRBJ1-2	TRBV6-1	NA	13	TRBD1	CASSEVGQDGYTF	TGTGCCAGCAGTGAAGTGGGACAGGATGGCTACACCTTC
TRBJ1-1	TRBV6-4	few	14	TRBD1	CASRPGQANTEAFF	TGTGCCAGCCGCCCGGGACAGGCGAACACTGAAGCTTTCTTT
TRBJ2-7	TRBV7-9	few	14	TRBD1	CASSTYRGPKGQYF	TGTGCCAGCAGCACCTACAGGGGGCCAAAGGGGCAGTACTTC
TRBJ2-7	TRBV11-2	NA	14	NA	CASSRQGISYEQYF	TGTGCCAGCAGTCGGCAGGGGATCTCCTACGAGCAGTACTTC
TRBJ1-2	TRBV5-4	once	14	NA	CASSGGTRGYGYTF	TGTGCCAGCAGCGGCGGGACGCGGGGCTATGGCTACACCTTC
TRBJ2-2	TRBV9	NA	17	NA	CASSVGGAGTNTGELFF	TGTGCCAGCAGCGTAGGAGGGGCGGGGACGAACACCGGGGAGCTGTTTTTT
TRBJ1-1	TRBV18	NA	16	TRBD1	CASSPSGQGLNTEAFF	TGTGCCAGCTCACCGAGTGGACAGGGATTGAACACTGAAGCTTTCTTT
TRBJ1-1	TRBV11-3	NA	15	NA	CASSLPTGRNTEAFF	TGTGCCAGCAGCTTGCCGACAGGAAGGAACACTGAAGCTTTCTTT
TRBJ2-7	TRBV5-4	NA	16	TRBD2	CASSYGLAGAGGEQYF	TGTGCCAGCAGCTACGGACTAGCGGGAGCTGGGGGCGAGCAGTACTTC
TRBJ1-5	TRBV30	NA	16	NA	CAWSFPGDMSNQPQHF	TGTGCCTGGAGTTTCCCAGGGGATATGAGCAATCAGCCCCAGCATTTT
TRBJ1-4	TRBV5-4	NA	15	NA	CASTTTTGANEKLFF	TGTGCCAGCACCACTACGACAGGCGCTAATGAAAAACTGTTTTTT
TRBJ1-4	TRBV29-1	NA	12	NA	CSVETLAGKLFF	TGCAGCGTTGAAACGTTAGCGGGGAAACTGTTTTTT
TRBJ2-6	TRBV30	NA	13	NA	CALTGSGANVLTF	TGTGCCCTCACGGGCTCTGGGGCCAACGTCCTGACTTTC
TRBJ1-5	TRBV9	NA	15	NA	CASSVDGGDNQPQHF	TGTGCCAGCAGCGTAGACGGGGGGGACAATCAGCCCCAGCATTTT
TRBJ2-7	TRBV10-3	NA	14	TRBD1	CAISEGQGFAEQYF	TGTGCCATCAGTGAAGGACAGGGGTTCGCCGAGCAGTACTTC
TRBJ1-1	TRBV19	NA	14	TRBD1	CASSNPDRGLEAFF	TGTGCCAGTAGTAACCCGGACAGGGGGTTGGAAGCTTTCTTT
TRBJ1-2	TRBV19	NA	14	TRBD1	CASSRLTGVYGYTF	TGTGCCAGTAGTAGATTGACAGGGGTCTATGGCTACACCTTC
TRBJ2-1	TRBV20-1	NA	11	NA	CSARLVFEQFF	TGCAGTGCAAGACTAGTATTTGAGCAGTTCTTC
TRBJ2-1	TRBV7-7	NA	16	TRBD1	CASSRSQRTGDYEQFF	TGTGCTAGCAGCCGATCCCAGAGGACAGGGGATTATGAGCAGTTCTTC
TRBJ1-4	TRBV28	NA	14	NA	CASSLWQENEKLFF	TGTGCCAGCAGTTTATGGCAGGAAAATGAAAAACTGTTTTTT
TRBJ2-7	TRBV20-1	NA	11	NA	CSAGTPLEQYF	TGCAGTGCTGGGACTCCCCTCGAGCAGTACTTC
TRBJ2-3	TRBV6-5	NA	15	TRBD2	CASSPGGAGTDTQYF	TGTGCCAGCAGCCCCGGGGGGGCAGGCACAGATACGCAGTATTTT